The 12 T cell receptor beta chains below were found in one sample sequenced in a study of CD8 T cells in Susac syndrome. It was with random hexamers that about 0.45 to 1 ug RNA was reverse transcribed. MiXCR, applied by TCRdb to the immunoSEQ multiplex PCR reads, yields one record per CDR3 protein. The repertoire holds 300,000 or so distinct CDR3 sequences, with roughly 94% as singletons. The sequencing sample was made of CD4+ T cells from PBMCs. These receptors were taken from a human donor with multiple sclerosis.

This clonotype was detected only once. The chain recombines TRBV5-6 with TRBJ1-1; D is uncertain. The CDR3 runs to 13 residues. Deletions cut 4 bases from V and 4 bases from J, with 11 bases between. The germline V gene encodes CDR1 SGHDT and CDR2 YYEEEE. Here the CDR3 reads CASSPTVGTEAFF. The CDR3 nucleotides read TGTGCCAGCAGCCCAACCGTCGGCACTGAAGCTTTCTTT.

CDR3 nucleotides: TGTGCCAGTACAACTAGCGGGGGGTCCACAGATACGCAGTATTTT. Its translation is CASTTSGGSTDTQYF. This sequence joins TRBV19 and TRBJ2-3, with 12 bases aligning to TRBD2. Germline CDR1 and CDR2: LNHDA and SQIVND (reference sequence). This CDR3 spans 15 amino acids. Germline trimming cut 7 bases from V and 2 bases from J; bases unmatched to any gene: 4.

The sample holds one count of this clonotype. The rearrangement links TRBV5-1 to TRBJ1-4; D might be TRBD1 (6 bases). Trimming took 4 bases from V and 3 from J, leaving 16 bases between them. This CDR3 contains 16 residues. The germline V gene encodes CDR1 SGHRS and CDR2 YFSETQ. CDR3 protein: CASSPSGGAANEKLFF. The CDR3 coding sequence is TGCGCCAGCAGCCCGTCCGGGGGGGCGGCTAATGAAAAACTGTTTTTT.

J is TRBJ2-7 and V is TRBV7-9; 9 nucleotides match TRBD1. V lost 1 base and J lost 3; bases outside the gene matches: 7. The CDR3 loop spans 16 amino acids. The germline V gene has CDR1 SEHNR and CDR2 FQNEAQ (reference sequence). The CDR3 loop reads CASSLELGQGYYEQYF. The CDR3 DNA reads TGTGCCAGCAGCTTAGAGTTGGGACAGGGTTACTACGAGCAGTACTTC.

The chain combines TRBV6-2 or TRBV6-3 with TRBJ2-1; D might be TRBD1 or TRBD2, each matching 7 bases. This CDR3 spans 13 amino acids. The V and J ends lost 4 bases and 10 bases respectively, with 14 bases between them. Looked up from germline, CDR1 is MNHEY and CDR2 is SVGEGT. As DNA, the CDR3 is TGTGCCAGCAGTTCCCGACAGGGAGGGGAGCAGTTCTTC. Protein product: CASSSRQGGEQFF.

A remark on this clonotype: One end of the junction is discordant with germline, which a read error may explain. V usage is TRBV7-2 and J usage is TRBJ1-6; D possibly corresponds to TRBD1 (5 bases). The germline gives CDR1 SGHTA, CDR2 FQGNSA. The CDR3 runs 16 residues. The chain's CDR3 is CASSLDRGDDGSALHF. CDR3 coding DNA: TGTGCCAGCAGCTTAGACCGAGGGGACGACGGTTCAGCCCTCCACTTT.

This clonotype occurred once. CDR3 amino acids: CASSDPSGAKGNEQFF. CDR3 coding DNA: TGTGCCAGCAGTGATCCCAGCGGGGCCAAGGGGAATGAGCAGTTCTTC. The chain links TRBV6-1 to TRBJ2-1, with 7 bases matching TRBD2. The CDR3 loop spans 16 amino acids. The V and J ends lost 3 bases and 7 bases, in that order; junction bases with no gene match: 12. The germline CDR1 and CDR2 sequences are MNHNS and SASEGT.

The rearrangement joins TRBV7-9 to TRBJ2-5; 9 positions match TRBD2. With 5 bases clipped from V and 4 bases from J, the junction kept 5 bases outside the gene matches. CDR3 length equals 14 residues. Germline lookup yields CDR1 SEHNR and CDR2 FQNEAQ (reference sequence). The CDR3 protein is CASSPSGIGETQYF. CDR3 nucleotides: TGTGCCAGCAGCCCTAGCGGGATAGGAGAGACCCAGTACTTC.

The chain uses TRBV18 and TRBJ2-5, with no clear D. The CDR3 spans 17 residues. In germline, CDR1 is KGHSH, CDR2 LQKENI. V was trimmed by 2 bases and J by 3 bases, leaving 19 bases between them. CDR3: CASSPIPSRRAEETQYF. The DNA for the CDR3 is TGTGCCAGCTCACCAATCCCCAGTAGAAGGGCGGAAGAGACCCAGTACTTC.

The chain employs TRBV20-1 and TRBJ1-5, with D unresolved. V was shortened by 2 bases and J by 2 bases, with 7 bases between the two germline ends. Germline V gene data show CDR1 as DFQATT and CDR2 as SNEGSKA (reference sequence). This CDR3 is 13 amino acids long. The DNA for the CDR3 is TGCAGTGCTAGATTGGCCGGCAATCAGCCCCAGCATTTT. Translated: CSARLAGNQPQHF.

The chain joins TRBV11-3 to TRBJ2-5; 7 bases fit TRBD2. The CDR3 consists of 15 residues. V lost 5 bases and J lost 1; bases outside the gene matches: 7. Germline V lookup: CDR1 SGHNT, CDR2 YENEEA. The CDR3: CASSPGGGTQETQYF. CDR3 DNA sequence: TGTGCCAGCAGCCCCGGCGGGGGAACCCAAGAGACCCAGTACTTC.

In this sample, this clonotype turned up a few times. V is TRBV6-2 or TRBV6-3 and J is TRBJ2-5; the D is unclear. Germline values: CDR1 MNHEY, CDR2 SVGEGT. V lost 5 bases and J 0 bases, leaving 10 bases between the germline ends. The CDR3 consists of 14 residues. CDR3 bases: TGTGCCAGCAGTCCAACCCCGTACCAAGAGACCCAGTACTTC. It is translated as CASSPTPYQETQYF.